Detailed here is one T cell receptor delta chain. This clone has ten or more counts. It lacks a known antigen. Per-base qualities were not stored, and no clone one base away is much larger. This sample was taken from a study of γδ T cells in repeated Plasmodium falciparum infection (dated by TCRdb to 2020 to 2023). For the study in its entirety: Malian children exposed to intense seasonal malaria transmission were enrolled in the natural-infection arm and compared with Australian children matched for age and gender. Controlled-infection subjects were sampled at baseline, immediately before selected infections, and 21 days after each infection. Four controlled human malaria infections were administered to five malaria-naive U.S. adults over roughly 590 days by bites from P. falciparum NF54-infected Anopheles stephensi mosquitoes. The study looked at how repeated Plasmodium falciparum infection shapes the human gammadelta T cell repertoire, using both natural infection in Mali and controlled human malaria infection. Malian gammadelta TCR repertoires were analysed cross-sectionally in periods with no transmission and longitudinally across episodes of acute febrile malaria. Summary of the overall study and its limitations: Analysis of inter-individual variability in gammadelta T cell responses was limited by the small size of the controlled-infection cohort. Generalizability was limited because the Malian cohort came from a small rural village made up predominantly of one ethnic group.

Library construction relied on multiplex PCR. The instrument given in TCRdb is Illumina MiSeq. Both TCR gamma (TRG) and TCR delta (TRD) chains were sequenced from each sorted gammadelta T cell sample. As for the authors' bioinformatics: Repertoire analyses included clonotype tree plots, accumulated frequency of the top 20 clonotypes, diversity index (DI) and D75 metrics. For TCRdb, the public reads were processed anew by CATT, and duplicate DNA sequences were folded into one row. TCRdb's processing, not the authors', yielded these V and J calls. The sample profile shows tens of thousands of delta-chain clones; under 1.5% of them were found once. The top ten hold around 8.1% of the sample. This TCR was recovered from a pool of human donors (malaria-infected and uninfected, not separated). The specimen was gamma-delta T cells from blood.

The CDR3 loop reads CALGEVGKHQTDWGIIKRLTAQLFF. Read as DNA, the sequence is TGTGCTCTTGGGGAAGTCGGGAAACACCAAACTGACTGGGGGATAATAAAGAGGTTGACAGCACAACTCTTCTTT. The chain joins TRDV1 to TRDJ2; 11 bases in the middle match TRDD3. According to the germline V gene, CDR1 reads TSWWSYY and CDR2 reads QGS. Inclusive of the bounding cysteine and phenylalanine, the CDR3 is 25 residues long. The DNA shown is the 75-base CDR3, in frame from base 1. V has 2 bases trimmed and J has 2 bases trimmed; junction bases matching no gene number 28.